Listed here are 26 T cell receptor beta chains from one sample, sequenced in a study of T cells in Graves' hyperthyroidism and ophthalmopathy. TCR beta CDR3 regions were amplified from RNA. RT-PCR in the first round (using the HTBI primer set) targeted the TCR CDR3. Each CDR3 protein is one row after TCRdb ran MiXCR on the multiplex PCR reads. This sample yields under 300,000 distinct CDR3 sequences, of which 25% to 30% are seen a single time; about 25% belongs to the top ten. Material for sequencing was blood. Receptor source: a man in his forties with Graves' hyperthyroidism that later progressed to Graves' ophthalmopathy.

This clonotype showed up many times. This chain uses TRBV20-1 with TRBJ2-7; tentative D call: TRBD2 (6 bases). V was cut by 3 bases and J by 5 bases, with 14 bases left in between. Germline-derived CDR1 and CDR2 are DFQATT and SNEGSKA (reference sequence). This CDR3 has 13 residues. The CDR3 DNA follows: TGCAGTGCTAGTCAGGGACTTAGCCACGAGCAGTACTTC. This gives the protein CSASQGLSHEQYF.

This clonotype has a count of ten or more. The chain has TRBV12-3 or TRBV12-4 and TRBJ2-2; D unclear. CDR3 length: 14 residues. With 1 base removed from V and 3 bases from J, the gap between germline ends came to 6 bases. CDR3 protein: CASSLGTDTGELFF. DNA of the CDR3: TGTGCCAGCAGTTTAGGGACGGACACCGGGGAGCTGTTTTTT.

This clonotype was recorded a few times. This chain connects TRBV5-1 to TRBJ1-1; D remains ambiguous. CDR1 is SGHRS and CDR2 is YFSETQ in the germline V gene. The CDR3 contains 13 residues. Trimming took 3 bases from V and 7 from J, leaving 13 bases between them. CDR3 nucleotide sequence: TGCGCCAGCAGCTCCCAGTATCCAGTTGAAGCTTTCTTT. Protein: CASSSQYPVEAFF.

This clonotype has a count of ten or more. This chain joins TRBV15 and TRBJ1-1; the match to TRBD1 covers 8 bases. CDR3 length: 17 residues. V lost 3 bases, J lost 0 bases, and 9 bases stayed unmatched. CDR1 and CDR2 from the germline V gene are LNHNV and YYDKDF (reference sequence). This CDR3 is CATSRDRAYGVNTEAFF. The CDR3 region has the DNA TGTGCCACCAGCAGGGACAGGGCATATGGGGTGAACACTGAAGCTTTCTTT.

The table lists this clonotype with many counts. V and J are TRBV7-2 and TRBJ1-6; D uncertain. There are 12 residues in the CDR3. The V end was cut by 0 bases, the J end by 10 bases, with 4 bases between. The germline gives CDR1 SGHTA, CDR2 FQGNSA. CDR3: CASSLAVSPLHF. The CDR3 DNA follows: TGTGCCAGCAGCTTAGCCGTCTCACCCCTCCACTTT.

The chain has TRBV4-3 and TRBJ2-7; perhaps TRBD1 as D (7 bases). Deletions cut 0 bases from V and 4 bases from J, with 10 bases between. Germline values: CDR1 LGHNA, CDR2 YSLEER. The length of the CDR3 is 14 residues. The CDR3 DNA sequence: TGCGCCAGCAGCCAAGAGACAGGGAGGTACGAGCAGTACTTC. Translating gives CASSQETGRYEQYF.

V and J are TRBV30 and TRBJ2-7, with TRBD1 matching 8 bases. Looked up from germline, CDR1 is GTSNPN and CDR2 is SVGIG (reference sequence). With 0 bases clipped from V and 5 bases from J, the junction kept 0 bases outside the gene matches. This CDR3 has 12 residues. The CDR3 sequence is CAWSVQGDEQYF. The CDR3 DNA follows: TGTGCCTGGAGTGTACAGGGGGACGAGCAGTACTTC.

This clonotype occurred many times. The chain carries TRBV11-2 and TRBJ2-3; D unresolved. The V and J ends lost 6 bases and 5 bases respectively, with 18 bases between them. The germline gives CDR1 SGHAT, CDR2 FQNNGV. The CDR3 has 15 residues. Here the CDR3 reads CASRTWASPGDTQYF. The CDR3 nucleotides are TGTGCCAGCAGAACCTGGGCCTCCCCCGGAGATACGCAGTATTTT.

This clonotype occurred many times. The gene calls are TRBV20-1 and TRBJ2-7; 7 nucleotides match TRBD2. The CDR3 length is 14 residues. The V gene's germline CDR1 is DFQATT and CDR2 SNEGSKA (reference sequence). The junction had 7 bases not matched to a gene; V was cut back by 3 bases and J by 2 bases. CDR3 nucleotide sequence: TGCAGTGCTAGGGGGGGGACTCCCCCCTACGAGCAGTACTTC. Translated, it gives CSARGGTPPYEQYF.

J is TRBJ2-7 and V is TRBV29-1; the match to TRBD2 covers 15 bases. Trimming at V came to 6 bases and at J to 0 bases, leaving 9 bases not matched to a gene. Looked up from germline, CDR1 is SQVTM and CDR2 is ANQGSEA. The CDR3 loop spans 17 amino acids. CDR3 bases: TGCAGCGTGGCCGGACTAGCGGGAGGGCCTAGCTCCTACGAGCAGTACTTC. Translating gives CSVAGLAGGPSSYEQYF.

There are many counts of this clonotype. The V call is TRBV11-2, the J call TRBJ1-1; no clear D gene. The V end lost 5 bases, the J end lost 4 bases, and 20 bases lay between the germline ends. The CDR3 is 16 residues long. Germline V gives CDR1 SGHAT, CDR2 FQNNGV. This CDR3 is CASSVRPDSSTTEAFF. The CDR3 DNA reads TGTGCCAGCAGCGTCAGGCCGGACTCAAGTACCACTGAAGCTTTCTTT.

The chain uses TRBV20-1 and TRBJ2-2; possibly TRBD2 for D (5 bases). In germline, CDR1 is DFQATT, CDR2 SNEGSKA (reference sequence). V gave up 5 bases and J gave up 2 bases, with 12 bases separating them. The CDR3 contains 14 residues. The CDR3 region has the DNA TGCAGTGCTCTCAGGACTGGAAACACCGGGGAGCTGTTTTTT. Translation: CSALRTGNTGELFF.

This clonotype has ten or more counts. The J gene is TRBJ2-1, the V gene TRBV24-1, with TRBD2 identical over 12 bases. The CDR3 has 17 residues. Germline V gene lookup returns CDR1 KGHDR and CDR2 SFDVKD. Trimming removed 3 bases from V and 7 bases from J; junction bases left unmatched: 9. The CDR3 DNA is TGTGCCACCAGTGATCCTAGCGGGAGGGCCCCTCGAAATGAGCAGTTCTTC. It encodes CATSDPSGRAPRNEQFF.

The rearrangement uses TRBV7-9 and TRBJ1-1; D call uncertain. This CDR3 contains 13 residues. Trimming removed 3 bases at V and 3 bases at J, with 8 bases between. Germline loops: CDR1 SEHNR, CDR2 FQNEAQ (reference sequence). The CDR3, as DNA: TGTGCCAGCAGCTTCTCCCTAGACACTGAAGCTTTCTTT. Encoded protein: CASSFSLDTEAFF.

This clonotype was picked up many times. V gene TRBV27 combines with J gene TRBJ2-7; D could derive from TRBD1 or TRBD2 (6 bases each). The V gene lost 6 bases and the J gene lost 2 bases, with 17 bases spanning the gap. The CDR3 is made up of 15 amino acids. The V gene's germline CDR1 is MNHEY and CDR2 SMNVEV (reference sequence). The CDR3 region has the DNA TGTGCCAGCAGCCTGAAACGAGGGGGGCCCTACGAGCAGTACTTC. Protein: CASSLKRGGPYEQYF.

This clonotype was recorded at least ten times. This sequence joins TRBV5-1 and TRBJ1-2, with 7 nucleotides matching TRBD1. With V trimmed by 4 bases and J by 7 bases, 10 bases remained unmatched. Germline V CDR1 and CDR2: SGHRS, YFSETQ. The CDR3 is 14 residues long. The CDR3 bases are TGCGCCAGCAGCCCCGAGACAGGGAACAGTGGCTACACCTTC. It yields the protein CASSPETGNSGYTF.

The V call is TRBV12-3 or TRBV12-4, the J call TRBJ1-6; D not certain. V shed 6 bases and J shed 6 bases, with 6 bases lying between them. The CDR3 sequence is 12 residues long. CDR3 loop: CASRRSNSPLHF. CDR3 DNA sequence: TGTGCCAGCAGACGGTCTAATTCACCCCTCCACTTT.

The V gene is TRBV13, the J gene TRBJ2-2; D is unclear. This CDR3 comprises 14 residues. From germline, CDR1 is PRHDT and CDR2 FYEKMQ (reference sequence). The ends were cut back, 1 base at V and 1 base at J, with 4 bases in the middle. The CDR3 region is CASSLEQNTGELFF. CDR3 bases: TGTGCCAGCAGCTTAGAACAGAACACCGGGGAGCTGTTTTTT.

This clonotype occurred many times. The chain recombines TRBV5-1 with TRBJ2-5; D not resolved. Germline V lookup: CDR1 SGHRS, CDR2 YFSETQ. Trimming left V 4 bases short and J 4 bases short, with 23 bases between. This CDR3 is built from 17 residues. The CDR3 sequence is CASSPRTPTPSGETQYF. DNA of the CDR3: TGCGCCAGCAGCCCCCGGACCCCGACCCCATCTGGAGAGACCCAGTACTTC.

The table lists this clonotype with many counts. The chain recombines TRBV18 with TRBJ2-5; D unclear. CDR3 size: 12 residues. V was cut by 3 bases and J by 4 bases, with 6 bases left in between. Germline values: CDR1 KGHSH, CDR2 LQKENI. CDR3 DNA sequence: TGTGCCAGCTCACCGGCAGGAGAGACCCAGTACTTC. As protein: CASSPAGETQYF. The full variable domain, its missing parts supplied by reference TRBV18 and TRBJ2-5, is NAGVMQNPRHLVRRRGQEARLRCSPMKGHSHVYWYRQLPEEGLKFMVYLQKENIIDESGMPKERFSAEFPKEGPSILRIQQVVRGDSAAYFCASSPAGETQYFGPGTRLLVL.

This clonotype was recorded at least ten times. In nucleotides, the CDR3 is TGTGCCAGCAGTAACGCCAGACACTATGGCTACACCTTC. It codes for CASSNARHYGYTF. This chain uses TRBV27 with TRBJ1-2; D uncertain. With 5 bases removed from V and 3 bases from J, the gap between germline ends came to 10 bases. Germline loops: CDR1 MNHEY, CDR2 SMNVEV (reference sequence). This CDR3 has 13 residues.

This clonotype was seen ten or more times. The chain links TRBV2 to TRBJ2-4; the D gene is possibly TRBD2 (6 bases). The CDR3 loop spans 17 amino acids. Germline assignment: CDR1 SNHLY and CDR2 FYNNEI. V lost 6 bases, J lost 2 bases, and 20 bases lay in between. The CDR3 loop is CASSSLGAGRTKNIQYF. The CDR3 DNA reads TGTGCCAGCAGCTCCTTAGGGGCGGGACGGACCAAAAACATTCAGTACTTC. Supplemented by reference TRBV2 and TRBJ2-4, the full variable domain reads EPEVTQTPSHQVTQMGQEVILRCVPISNHLYFYWYRQILGQKVEFLVSFYNNEISEKSEIFDDQFSVERPDGSNFTLKIRSTKLEDSAMYFCASSSLGAGRTKNIQYFGAGTRLSVL.

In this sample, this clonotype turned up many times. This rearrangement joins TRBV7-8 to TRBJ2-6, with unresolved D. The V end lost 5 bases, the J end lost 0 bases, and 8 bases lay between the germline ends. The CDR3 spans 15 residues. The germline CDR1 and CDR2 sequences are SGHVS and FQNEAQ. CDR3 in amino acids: CASSMPGSGANVLTF. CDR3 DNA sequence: TGTGCCAGCAGCATGCCAGGCTCTGGGGCCAACGTCCTGACTTTC.

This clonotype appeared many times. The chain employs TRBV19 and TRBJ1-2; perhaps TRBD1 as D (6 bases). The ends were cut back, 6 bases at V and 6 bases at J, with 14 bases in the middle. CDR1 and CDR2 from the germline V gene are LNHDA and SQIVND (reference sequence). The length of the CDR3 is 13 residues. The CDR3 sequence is CASRGQSAHGYTF. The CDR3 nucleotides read TGTGCCAGTAGAGGACAGAGTGCCCATGGCTACACCTTC.

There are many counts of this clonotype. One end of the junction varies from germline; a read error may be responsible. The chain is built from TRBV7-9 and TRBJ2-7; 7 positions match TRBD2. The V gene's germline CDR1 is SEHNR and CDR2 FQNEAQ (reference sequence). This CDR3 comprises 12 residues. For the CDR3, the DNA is TGTGCCTGCAGCTATACTAGCGATGAGCAGTACTTC. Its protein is CACSYTSDEQYF.

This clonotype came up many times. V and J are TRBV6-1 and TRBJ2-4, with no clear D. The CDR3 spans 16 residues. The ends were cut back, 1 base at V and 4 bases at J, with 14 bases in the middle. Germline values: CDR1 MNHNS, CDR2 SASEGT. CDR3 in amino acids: CASSEGGLLGKNIQYF. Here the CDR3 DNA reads TGTGCCAGCAGTGAAGGAGGTCTCCTGGGGAAAAACATTCAGTACTTC.